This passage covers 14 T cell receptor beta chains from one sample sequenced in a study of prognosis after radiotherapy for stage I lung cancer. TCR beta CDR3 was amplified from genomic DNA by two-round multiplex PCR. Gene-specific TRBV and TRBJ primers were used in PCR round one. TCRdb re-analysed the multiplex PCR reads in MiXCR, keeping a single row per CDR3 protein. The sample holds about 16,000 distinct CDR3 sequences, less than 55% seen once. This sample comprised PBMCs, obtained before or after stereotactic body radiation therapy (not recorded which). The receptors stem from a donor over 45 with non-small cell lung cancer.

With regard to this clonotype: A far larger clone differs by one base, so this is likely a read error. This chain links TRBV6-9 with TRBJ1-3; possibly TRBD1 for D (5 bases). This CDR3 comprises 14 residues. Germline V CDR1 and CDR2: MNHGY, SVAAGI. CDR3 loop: CSSATDYSGNTIYF. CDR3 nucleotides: TGTTCCAGTGCGACAGACTACTCTGGAAACACCATATATTTT.

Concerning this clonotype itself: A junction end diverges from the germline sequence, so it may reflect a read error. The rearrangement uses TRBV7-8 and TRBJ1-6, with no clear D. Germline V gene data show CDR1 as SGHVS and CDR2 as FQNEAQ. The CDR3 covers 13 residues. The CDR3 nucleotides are TGTGCCAGCAGATTAGTGACGGATTCACCCCTCCACTTT. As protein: CASRLVTDSPLHF.

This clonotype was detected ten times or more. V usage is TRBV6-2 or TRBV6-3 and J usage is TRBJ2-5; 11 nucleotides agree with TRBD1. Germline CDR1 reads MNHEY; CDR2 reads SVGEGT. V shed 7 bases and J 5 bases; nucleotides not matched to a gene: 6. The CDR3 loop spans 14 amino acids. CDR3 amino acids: CASNPGQGGETQYF. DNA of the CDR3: TGTGCCAGCAACCCGGGACAGGGGGGCGAGACCCAGTACTTC.

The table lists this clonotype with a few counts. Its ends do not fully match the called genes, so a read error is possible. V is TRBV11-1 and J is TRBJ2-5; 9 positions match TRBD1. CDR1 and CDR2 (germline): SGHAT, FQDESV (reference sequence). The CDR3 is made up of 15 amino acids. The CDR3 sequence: CASGFMTGGGETQYF. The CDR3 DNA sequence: TGTGCCAGCGGCTTTATGACAGGGGGAGGTGAGACCCAGTACTTC.

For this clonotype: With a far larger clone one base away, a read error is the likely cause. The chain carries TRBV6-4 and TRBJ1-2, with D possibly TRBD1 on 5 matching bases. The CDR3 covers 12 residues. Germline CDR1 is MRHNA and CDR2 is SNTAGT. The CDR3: CSSRTRTDTGTF. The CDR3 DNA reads TGTTCCAGCAGAACACGGACGGACACCGGCACCTTC.

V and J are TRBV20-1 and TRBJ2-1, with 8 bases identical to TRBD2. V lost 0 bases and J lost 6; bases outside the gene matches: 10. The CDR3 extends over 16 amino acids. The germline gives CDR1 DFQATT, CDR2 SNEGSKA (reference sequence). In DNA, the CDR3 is TGCAGTGCTAGAGATTACGAAGCGGGAGATAGCAATGAGCAGTTCTTC. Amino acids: CSARDYEAGDSNEQFF.

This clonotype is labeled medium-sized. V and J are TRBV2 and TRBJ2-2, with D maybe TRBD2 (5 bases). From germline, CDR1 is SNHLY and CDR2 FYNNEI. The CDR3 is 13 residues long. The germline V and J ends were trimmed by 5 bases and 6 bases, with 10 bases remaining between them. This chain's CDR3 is CASSYTGAGELFF. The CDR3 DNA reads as TGTGCCAGCAGTTATACCGGGGCCGGGGAGCTGTTTTTT.

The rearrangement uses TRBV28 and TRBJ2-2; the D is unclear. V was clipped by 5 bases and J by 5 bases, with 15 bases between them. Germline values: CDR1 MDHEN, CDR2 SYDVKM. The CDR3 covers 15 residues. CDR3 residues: CASSPYPPETGELFF. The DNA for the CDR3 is TGTGCCAGCAGTCCCTACCCTCCGGAGACCGGGGAGCTGTTTTTT.

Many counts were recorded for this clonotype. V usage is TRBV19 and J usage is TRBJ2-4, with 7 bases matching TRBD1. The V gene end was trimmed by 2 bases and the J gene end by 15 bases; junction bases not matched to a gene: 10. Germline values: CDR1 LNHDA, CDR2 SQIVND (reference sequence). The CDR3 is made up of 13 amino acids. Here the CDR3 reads CASSIPWDSSLYF. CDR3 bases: TGTGCCAGTAGTATACCCTGGGACAGTTCTCTGTACTTC.

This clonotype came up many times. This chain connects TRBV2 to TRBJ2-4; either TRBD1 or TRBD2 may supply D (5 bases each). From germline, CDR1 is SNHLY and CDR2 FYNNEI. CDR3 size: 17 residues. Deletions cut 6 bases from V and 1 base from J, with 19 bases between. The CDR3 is CASRVGDEVGAKNIQYF. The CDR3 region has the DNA TGTGCCAGCAGGGTAGGGGACGAAGTAGGGGCCAAAAACATTCAGTACTTC.

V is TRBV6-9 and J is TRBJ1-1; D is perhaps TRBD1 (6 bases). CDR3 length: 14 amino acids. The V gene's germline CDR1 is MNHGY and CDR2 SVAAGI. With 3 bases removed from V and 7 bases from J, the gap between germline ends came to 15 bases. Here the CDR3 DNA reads TGTGCCAGCAGTTACTCTGAAATGGACAGTGAAGCTTTCTTT. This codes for CASSYSEMDSEAFF.

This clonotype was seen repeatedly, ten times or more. The DNA of the CDR3 is TGTGCCACTACCAAAGGGGGGGGCGGGAGGGCCCACGAGCAGTACTTC. Amino acids: CATTKGGGGRAHEQYF. The chain has TRBV11-2 and TRBJ2-7, with 9 nucleotides matching TRBD2. There are 16 residues in the CDR3. From germline, CDR1 is SGHAT and CDR2 FQNNGV. Trimming removed 10 bases from V and 5 bases from J; junction bases left unmatched: 18. Using reference TRBV11-2 and TRBJ2-7 for the parts outside the CDR3, the full variable domain is EAGVAQSPRYKIIEKRQSVAFWCNPISGHATLYWYQQILGQGPKLLIQFQNNGVVDDSQLPKDRFSAERLKGVDSTLKIQPAKLEDSAVYLCATTKGGGGRAHEQYFGPGTRLTVT.

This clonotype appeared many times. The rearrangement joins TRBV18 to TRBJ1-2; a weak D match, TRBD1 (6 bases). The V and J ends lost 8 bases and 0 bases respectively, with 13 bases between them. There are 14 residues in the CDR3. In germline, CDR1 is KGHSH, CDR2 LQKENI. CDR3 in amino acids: CASRTGSSNYGYTF. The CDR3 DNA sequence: TGTGCCAGCCGCACAGGGTCTTCTAACTATGGCTACACCTTC.

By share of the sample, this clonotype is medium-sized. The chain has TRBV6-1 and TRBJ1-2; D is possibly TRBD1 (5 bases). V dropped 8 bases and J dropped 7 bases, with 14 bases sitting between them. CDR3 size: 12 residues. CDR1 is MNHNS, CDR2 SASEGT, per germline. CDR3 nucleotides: TGTGCCAGCGGGAGGCAGGGATTTGGCTACACCTTC. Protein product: CASGRQGFGYTF.